This entry features one TCR beta chain sequence. Its cognate antigen has yet to be identified. The sample holds no much larger clone one base away, and base qualities are not on file. Collaborating institutions collected whole blood in K2EDTA tubes following their own protocols. For TCRbeta analysis, collaborators shipped samples in one of three forms: frozen whole blood, isolated PBMCs, or DNA extracted from either of those sample types. This sample is part of a study of blood T cell repertoires in COVID-19 (dated by TCRdb to 2018 to 2020). Looking at the study overall: Samples from collaborators originated in the United States, Italy and Spain and spanned both the acute and convalescent phases of COVID-19. Where available, HLA class I and class II types were obtained from metadata supplied by the sample provider rather than from assay-based typing. A de-identified subject ID, COVID-19 status, age in years and sex were almost always included in the sample metadata. The samples were drawn from the first 160 participants of the ongoing ImmuneRACE study and from over 950 subjects provided by 6 global collaborators. The repertoires were released in a freely available public database intended as a resource for research on the immune response to SARS-CoV-2. The prospective study material was composed of cDNA or gDNA derived from T cells, B-cell-depleted T cells, or PBMCs. The dataset comprised deeply sampled blood TCRbeta repertoires from subjects exposed to, actively infected with, or recovered from COVID-19.

Study-level results and caveats: Clinical and demographic metadata were provided uncurated, with the amount varying by source and participant.

The CDR3 measures 15 amino acids from cysteine to phenylalanine. Only the CDR3 DNA stays, 45 bases, in frame from base 1. The junction shows trimming of 6 bases on V and 5 bases on J, plus 17 bases between the germline ends. As encoded in the germline V gene, CDR1 is MNHEY while CDR2 is SVGAGI. The immunoSEQ Assay, a bias-controlled multiplex PCR, was used to amplify TCRbeta CDR3 regions from genomic DNA. On the authors' methods: Nucleated cell counts per sample were estimated from amplification of reference gene primers within the assay. To quantify the absolute abundance of each unique TCRbeta CDR3 rearrangement, sequence reads were collapsed and filtered. For each sample, productive Simpson clonality was calculated by taking the square root of Simpson's diversity index across productive rearrangements. TCRdb mirrors the immuneACCESS table, restricted to in-frame sequences. Some clones are absent from its copies; in checked studies, under half trace to an unresolved V gene, and the reason for the others is unknown. From that table come the V and J calls and clone size; the DNA was used to work out D and trimming. This sample comprises around 140,000 clones, approximately 81% of them detected only once. Of the sample, about 8.4% is held by the ten largest clones.

Sequencing was done on a sample of peripheral blood. This chain joins TRBV6-5 to TRBJ1-5, and the D gene may be TRBD1, 6 bases matching. This clonotype originated in a woman aged 55-69 years with active or convalescent COVID-19. The CDR3 has the sequence CASRSVGGADQPQHF. The bases read TGTGCCAGCAGGTCCGTAGGGGGGGCTGATCAGCCCCAGCATTTT.